The rows below give T cell receptor beta chains drawn from one sample of a study of blood T cell repertoires in COVID-19. Method: immunoSEQ multiplex PCR; TCRdb's copy keeps in-frame clones and lacks some. The repertoire holds 150,000 or so clones, with about 90% as singletons. The sample comprised PBMCs or T cells enriched from blood (not recorded which). Source of these receptors: a human donor with acute COVID-19. The donor label of this sample is uncertain. The conserved cysteine and the conserved F or W are not part of the CDR3 here. Each record gives: CDR3 length, V gene, J gene, CDR3 protein.

17	TRBV4-2	TRBJ2-3	ASSQGGRLAGGLLYTQY
13	TRBV9	TRBJ2-4	ASSAAAGQGNIQY
19	TRBV30	TRBJ1-1	AWSVSKSGFVQDREDTEAF
13	TRBV5-1	TRBJ2-7	ASSLGRVGDYEQY
12	TRBV4-3	TRBJ2-3	ASSQNRGPDTQY
13	TRBV7-8	TRBJ1-1	ASSPRQGQNTEAF
9	TRBV2	TRBJ1-1	ASGGDLEAF
18	TRBV9	TRBJ2-5	ASSPSPGTSGGALQETQY
12	TRBV7-3	TRBJ2-3	ASSPLGGTDTQY
11	TRBV30	TRBJ1-2	AWSLRRDYGYT
13	TRBV5-1	TRBJ1-1	ASSHRTGENTEAF
12	TRBV5-5	TRBJ2-3	ASSRRQEADTQY
10	TRBV10-3	TRBJ2-7	AISQGSYEQY
11	TRBV6-5	TRBJ1-1	ASSYLGSPGAF
14	TRBV4-3	TRBJ2-7	ASSQDRIRASYEQY
16	TRBV10-2	TRBJ2-7	ASSESSGGRWKEDEQY
12	TRBV29-1	TRBJ2-5	SVALGQGKETQY
9	TRBV5-5	TRBJ1-1	ASSLTAEAF
12	TRBV7-6	TRBJ1-1	ASSLTAGREKAF
10	TRBV12-3/TRBV12-4	TRBJ2-1	ASSFQGYEQF
11	TRBV15	TRBJ1-1	ATSRDRGTEAF
12	TRBV5-1	TRBJ1-6	ASSLQGRNSPLH
14	TRBV9	TRBJ2-5	ASSVDLAGGQETQY
13	TRBV9	TRBJ1-1	ASSVTTGGEGEAF
15	TRBV11-2	TRBJ2-2	ASSPLARRTGFGELF